What follows are 11 T cell receptor beta chains derived from one specimen sequenced in a study of graft-versus-host responses after intestinal transplantation. Their target antigens are unknown. Profiled with immunoSEQ multiplex PCR; TCRdb holds only in-frame clones, not every one. The table shows tens of thousands of clones, with just under 95% occurring only once. Source: unstimulated CD8+ T cells sorted from spleen or lymph node cells, taken before intestinal transplant. These receptors all stem from a human donor who received an intestinal transplant.

The rearrangement uses TRBV13 and TRBJ1-1; a possible D gene is TRBD1 (6 bases). V was clipped by 1 base and J by 11 bases, with 14 bases between them. In germline, CDR1 is PRHDT, CDR2 FYEKMQ (reference sequence). The CDR3 contains 13 residues. The CDR3 DNA is TGTGCCAGCAGCTTAGTCGGTAGCGGGGGCGCTTTCTTT. This sequence encodes CASSLVGSGGAFF.

The genes are TRBV9 and TRBJ2-3; tentatively, D is TRBD2 (5 bases). The V and J ends lost 4 bases and 0 bases respectively, with 12 bases between them. This CDR3 contains 15 residues. Germline V gene sequence: CDR1 SGDLS, CDR2 YYNGEE. The CDR3 region has the DNA TGTGCCAGCAGCCCCACTAGGACTAGCACAGATACGCAGTATTTT. Its translation: CASSPTRTSTDTQYF. The entire variable domain, with the rest obtained from reference TRBV9 and TRBJ2-3, is as follows: DSGVTQTPKHLITATGQRVTLRCSPRSGDLSVYWYQQSLDQGLQFLIQYYNGEERAKGNILERFSAQQFPDLHSELNLSSLELGDSALYFCASSPTRTSTDTQYFGPGTRLTVL.

This chain connects TRBV7-6 to TRBJ2-3; TRBD2 aligns across 7 bases. The germline gives CDR1 SGHVS, CDR2 FNYEAQ. The CDR3 runs 17 residues. V trimming: 2 bases; J trimming: 2 bases; junction bases outside the gene matches: 10. CDR3: CASSLPLRGENTDTQYF. The CDR3 nucleotides read TGTGCCAGCAGCTTACCCCTACGGGGGGAAAACACAGATACGCAGTATTTT.

V and J are TRBV14 and TRBJ2-2, with 12 nucleotides matching TRBD2. The germline V gene has CDR1 SGHDN and CDR2 FVKESK. V lost 4 bases to trimming and J lost 3 bases; unmatched junction nucleotides: 3. The CDR3 is made up of 16 amino acids. For the CDR3, the DNA is TGTGCCAGCAGCCTTCGACTAGCGGGGGACACCGGGGAGCTGTTTTTT. It specifies CASSLRLAGDTGELFF.

The genes are TRBV11-2 and TRBJ2-5; 9 bases are shared with TRBD2. V was pared by 4 bases and J by 5 bases, with 11 bases of the junction left unmatched. Germline CDR1 SGHAT, CDR2 FQNNGV. This CDR3 contains 16 residues. The CDR3, as DNA: TGTGCCAGCAGCTCCGACGTGGTAGCGGGAGTCGAGACCCAGTACTTC. Translation gives CASSSDVVAGVETQYF.

The chain is built from TRBV19 and TRBJ2-2, with 8 bases that match TRBD2. CDR1 LNHDA and CDR2 SQIVND come from the germline V gene (reference sequence). This CDR3 has 15 amino acids. The junction had 6 bases not matched to a gene; V was cut back by 6 bases and J by 3 bases. The CDR3 DNA is TGTGCCAGTAGGTCCACACTAGCGGACACCGGGGAGCTGTTTTTT. Its translation: CASRSTLADTGELFF. Full variable domain (outside the CDR3, taken from reference TRBV19 and TRBJ2-2): DGGITQSPKYLFRKEGQNVTLSCEQNLNHDAMYWYRQDPGQGLRLIYYSQIVNDFQKGDIAEGYSVSREKKESFPLTVTSAQKNPTAFYLCASRSTLADTGELFFGEGSRLTVL.

The chain couples TRBV7-9 to TRBJ1-5, with D perhaps matching TRBD1 (5 bases). Germline CDR1 is SEHNR and CDR2 is FQNEAQ (reference sequence). The CDR3 covers 15 residues. Trimming left V 5 bases short and J 0 bases short, with 11 bases between. CDR3 DNA: TGTGCCAGCAGCACGACAGTAACTAGCAATCAGCCCCAGCATTTT. This sequence encodes CASSTTVTSNQPQHF.

V and J are TRBV4-1 and TRBJ1-2; 7 bases align to TRBD1. There are 16 residues in the CDR3. In germline, CDR1 is MGHRA, CDR2 YSYEKL. The trim removed 1 base at V and 4 bases at J, leaving 9 bases unmatched. This CDR3 is CASSQVLAGGLYGYTF. DNA for the CDR3: TGCGCCAGCAGCCAAGTCTTGGCAGGGGGGCTCTATGGCTACACCTTC.

The chain combines TRBV9 with TRBJ2-3; maybe TRBD2 (7 bases). Trimming took off 2 bases at V and 2 bases at J, with 12 bases between the two ends. CDR1 is SGDLS, CDR2 YYNGEE, per germline. CDR3 length equals 15 residues. The DNA of the CDR3 is TGTGCCAGCAGCGTGGGGGGGGGCCTCACAGATACGCAGTATTTT. Its translation is CASSVGGGLTDTQYF.

V is TRBV19 and J is TRBJ2-5; 9 bases are shared with TRBD1. The J call may be faulty, since TRBJ2-7 better matches the DNA end. CDR3 length equals 15 residues. Per germline, CDR1 LNHDA and CDR2 SQIVND (reference sequence). CDR3 sequence (DNA): TGTGCCAGTAGTGGGATCGGGACAGGGTCCTACGAGCAGTACTTC. This gives the protein CASSGIGTGSYEQYF.

The V gene is TRBV7-8, the J gene TRBJ1-1, with TRBD1 as a possible D gene (5 bases). This CDR3 is 13 amino acids long. Germline CDR1 SGHVS, CDR2 FQNEAQ. V lost 3 bases to trimming and J lost 4 bases, with 9 bases between them. This chain's CDR3 is CASSLDTSTEAFF. CDR3 DNA sequence: TGTGCCAGCAGCTTGGACACTTCCACTGAAGCTTTCTTT.